Below, 19 T cell receptor beta chains from the same sample are listed, as sequenced in a study of CD8+ T cells in alopecia areata listed by TCRdb under 2018. The time point label on this specimen signifies: baseline before oral tofacitinib. Libraries were built with the immunoSEQ multiplex PCR assay. To provide template for TCR sequencing, every sample had RNA extracted and reverse transcribed into cDNA. TCRdb took this table from immuneACCESS and kept in-frame rearrangements with V and J called. Such tables lack part of the clones; where checked against another copy, unresolved V genes explain under half of the gap, and the rest is unexplained. For this sample there are 120,000 to 150,000 clones; about nine tenths appear just once. Jointly, the top ten make up approximately 15% of the sample. The sequenced sample was CD8+ T cells sorted from blood, obtained at week 0. Receptors were obtained from a human donor with alopecia areata.

This rearrangement joins TRBV6-5 to TRBJ2-1, with 9 positions matching TRBD2. The CDR3 length is 15 residues. V lost 6 bases to trimming and J lost 10 bases; unmatched junction nucleotides: 13. Per the germline V gene, CDR1 is MNHEY and CDR2 is SVGAGI. The CDR3 protein is CASSAGTSPHGEQFF. CDR3 nucleotides: TGTGCCAGCAGCGCAGGGACTAGCCCCCACGGAGAGCAGTTCTTC.

This chain connects TRBV6-5 to TRBJ1-2; TRBD1 might be the D (5 bases). The CDR3 sequence is 13 residues long. Germline V gives CDR1 MNHEY, CDR2 SVGAGI. V was trimmed by 6 bases and J by 6 bases, leaving 14 bases between them. CDR3 amino acids: CASSLHPRDGYTF. DNA of the CDR3: TGTGCCAGCAGCCTTCACCCCAGGGATGGCTACACCTTC.

The sample holds one count of this clone. The CDR3, as DNA: TGTGCCAGCAGCCATGGACTGGAACCTAGGACGAACACCGGGGAGCTGTTTTTT. Encoded protein: CASSHGLEPRTNTGELFF. This chain uses TRBV9 with TRBJ2-2, with a tentative D call TRBD2 (5 bases). This CDR3 contains 18 residues. The V end lost 4 bases, the J end lost 0 bases, and 19 bases lay between the germline ends. In germline, CDR1 is SGDLS, CDR2 YYNGEE.

The chain is built from TRBV27 and TRBJ1-2; 9 bases fit TRBD1. The CDR3 sequence is 14 residues long. V gave up 0 bases and J gave up 6 bases; unmatched junction bases: 2. Germline CDR1 reads MNHEY; CDR2 reads SMNVEV (reference sequence). This CDR3 is CASSLSGTGNGYTF. The CDR3 region has the DNA TGTGCCAGCAGTTTATCCGGGACAGGGAATGGCTACACCTTC.

This clone showed up just once. CDR3 DNA: TGTGCCAGCAGCTTGTCAGGGAACGAGCAGTACTTC. Translating gives CASSLSGNEQYF. The chain combines TRBV7-9 with TRBJ2-7; D might be TRBD1 (5 bases). The germline CDR1 and CDR2 sequences are SEHNR and FQNEAQ (reference sequence). This CDR3 is built from 12 residues. V lost 3 bases, J lost 5 bases, and 8 bases lay in between.

CDR3 sequence: CASSVWGGENIQYF. CDR3 in DNA: TGTGCCAGCAGTGTTTGGGGGGGGGAAAACATTCAGTACTTC. The gene calls are TRBV6-5 and TRBJ2-4; 7 nucleotides match TRBD2. The CDR3 covers 14 residues. The V segment lost 5 bases and the J segment 5 bases; nucleotides outside the gene matches: 6. CDR1 is MNHEY and CDR2 is SVGAGI in the germline V gene.

This clone is a singleton in its sample. This rearrangement joins TRBV6-5 to TRBJ2-1, with TRBD2 matching 8 bases. The junction had 7 bases not matched to a gene; V was cut back by 0 bases and J by 6 bases. Looked up from germline, CDR1 is MNHEY and CDR2 is SVGAGI. The CDR3 extends over 16 amino acids. CDR3 residues: CASSYSPAGVSNEQFF. CDR3 coding DNA: TGTGCCAGCAGTTACTCCCCAGCGGGAGTGAGCAATGAGCAGTTCTTC.

The chain is built from TRBV25-1 and TRBJ2-7; no reliable D call. The CDR3 is 13 residues long. Looked up from germline, CDR1 is MGHDK and CDR2 is SYGVNS. Trimming pared 3 bases from V and 6 bases from J, leaving 12 bases between. The CDR3 loop reads CASSDEHTSEQYF. The CDR3 DNA reads as TGTGCCAGCAGTGATGAGCACACTTCCGAGCAGTACTTC.

This clone was recorded only once. This rearrangement joins TRBV29-1 to TRBJ1-2; tentatively, D is TRBD1 (5 bases). Looked up from germline, CDR1 is SQVTM and CDR2 is ANQGSEA. V was clipped by 6 bases and J by 5 bases, with 16 bases between them. The CDR3 covers 13 residues. The CDR3 DNA is TGCAGCGTGGGGACTGTCGACAATTATGGCTACACCTTC. It specifies CSVGTVDNYGYTF.

This clone was detected only a few times. The chain employs TRBV5-1 and TRBJ2-5; D is ambiguous. Deletions cut 1 base from V and 2 bases from J, with 15 bases between. Germline V CDR1 and CDR2: SGHRS, YFSETQ. The CDR3 loop spans 16 amino acids. The CDR3 coding sequence is TGCGCCAGCAGCTTGTTTCATTGGGCAGATCAAGAGACCCAGTACTTC. This sequence encodes CASSLFHWADQETQYF.

The chain uses TRBV27 and TRBJ2-7; TRBD2 is a possible D gene (6 bases). There are 12 residues in the CDR3. Trimming shortened V by 4 bases and J by 3 bases, and 7 bases separated the two germline ends. The germline V gene encodes CDR1 MNHEY and CDR2 SMNVEV (reference sequence). Here the CDR3 DNA reads TGTGCCAGCAGTTCCGGGGGCTACGAGCAGTACTTC. This codes for CASSSGGYEQYF.

The chain carries TRBV2 and TRBJ2-3, with 9 bases fitting TRBD2. There are 16 residues in the CDR3. CDR1 SNHLY and CDR2 FYNNEI come from the germline V gene. The ends lost 0 bases at V and 0 bases at J; junction bases unmatched: 1. The CDR3 DNA is TGTGCCAGCAGTGAAGCGCTAGCGGGGAGCACAGATACGCAGTATTTT. It yields the protein CASSEALAGSTDTQYF.

The chain is built from TRBV2 and TRBJ2-3; TRBD1 matches at 7 bases. Germline trimming cut 8 bases from V and 2 bases from J; bases unmatched to any gene: 4. The CDR3 sequence is 13 residues long. Germline loops: CDR1 SNHLY, CDR2 FYNNEI. CDR3 amino acids: CASWDSLTDTQYF. The CDR3 bases are TGTGCCAGCTGGGACAGCCTCACAGATACGCAGTATTTT.

V is TRBV29-1 and J is TRBJ2-7; 9 positions match TRBD1. V was clipped by 3 bases and J by 2 bases; unmatched bases: 8. The CDR3 has 15 amino acids. CDR1 is SQVTM and CDR2 is ANQGSEA in the germline V gene. The CDR3 DNA follows: TGCAGCGTTGAGGTAGGGGACAGGGCCCCCTACGAGCAGTACTTC. The encoded protein is CSVEVGDRAPYEQYF.

The genes are TRBV30 and TRBJ2-1, with D perhaps TRBD1 or TRBD2 (5 bases each). CDR1 is GTSNPN and CDR2 is SVGIG in the germline V gene (reference sequence). There are 16 residues in the CDR3. The V and J ends lost 2 bases and 4 bases respectively, with 18 bases between them. The CDR3 DNA sequence: TGTGCCTGGAGTCCCAGCGGATGGGGGTTTTACAATGAGCAGTTCTTC. Protein sequence: CAWSPSGWGFYNEQFF.

The chain has TRBV7-9 and TRBJ2-1, with a weak D call TRBD2 (6 bases). The CDR3 spans 14 residues. Trimming shortened V by 6 bases and J by 7 bases, and 16 bases separated the two germline ends. Germline loops: CDR1 SEHNR, CDR2 FQNEAQ (reference sequence). The chain's CDR3 is CASRPGGSGNEQFF. In nucleotides, the CDR3 is TGTGCCAGCAGGCCTGGAGGGTCGGGTAATGAGCAGTTCTTC.

V and J are TRBV7-3 and TRBJ2-1, with 11 bases matching TRBD2. Germline V gene data show CDR1 as SGHTA and CDR2 as FQGTGA. J was trimmed by 1 base and V by 5 bases; bases with no gene match: 4. The CDR3 sequence is 16 residues long. DNA of the CDR3: TGTGCCAGCAGCGATACTAGCGGGAGTTCCTACAATGAGCAGTTCTTC. It specifies CASSDTSGSSYNEQFF.

The DNA of the CDR3 is TGCGCCAGCAGTGTAACCGGGACTAGCGGCACAGATACGCAGTATTTT. The encoded protein is CASSVTGTSGTDTQYF. The V and J genes are TRBV10-2 and TRBJ2-3; 10 bases are shared with TRBD2. Germline loops: CDR1 WSHSY, CDR2 SAAADI. The CDR3 has 16 residues. With V trimmed by 4 bases and J by 1 base, 5 bases remained unmatched.

The gene calls are TRBV2 and TRBJ2-1; D remains unclear. Deletions cut 3 bases from V and 8 bases from J, with 5 bases between. Germline-derived CDR1 and CDR2 are SNHLY and FYNNEI. The CDR3 is 11 residues long. CDR3 nucleotides: TGTGCCAGCAGTGAGTGGCATGAGCAGTTCTTC. Protein sequence: CASSEWHEQFF.